The present TCR beta chain was sequenced within a study of response to subunit inactivated influenza vaccine. Study-wide findings and caveats: That few new T cells are recruited by each seasonal influenza vaccination was the authors' suggestion.

TCRdb recomputed calls from the RT-PCR reads with MiXCR, one row per CDR3 protein. The table lists a few hundred thousand distinct CDR3 sequences, 12% to 15% of them singletons. CDR3 length: 13 amino acids. The germline gives CDR1 SNHLY, CDR2 FYNNEI. Deletions cut 8 bases from V and 7 bases from J, with 15 bases between. In its sample, this clonotype was seen a few times. Its antigen is not known. The sequence derives from a man aged 50 or older who received an inactivated influenza vaccine. The chain combines TRBV2 with TRBJ2-1; tentative D call: TRBD1 (5 bases). The input for sequencing was PBMCs from blood, taken approximately 13 days after vaccination. The DNA for the CDR3 is TGTGCCAGCTCACAGGATTACGGAAATGAGCAGTTCTTC. Its translation is CASSQDYGNEQFF.